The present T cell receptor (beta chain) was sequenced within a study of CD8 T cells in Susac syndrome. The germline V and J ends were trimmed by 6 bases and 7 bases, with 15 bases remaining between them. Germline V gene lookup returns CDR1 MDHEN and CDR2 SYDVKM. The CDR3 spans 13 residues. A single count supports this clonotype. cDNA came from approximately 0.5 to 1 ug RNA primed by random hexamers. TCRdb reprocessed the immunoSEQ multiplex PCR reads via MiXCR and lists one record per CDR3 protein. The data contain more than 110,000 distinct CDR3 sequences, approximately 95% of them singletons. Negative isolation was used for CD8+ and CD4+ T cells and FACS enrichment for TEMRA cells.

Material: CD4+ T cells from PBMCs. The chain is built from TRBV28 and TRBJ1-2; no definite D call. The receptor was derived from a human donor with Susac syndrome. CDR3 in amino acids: CASSPHEVGGYTF. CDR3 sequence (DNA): TGTGCCAGCAGCCCTCATGAGGTGGGTGGCTACACCTTC.